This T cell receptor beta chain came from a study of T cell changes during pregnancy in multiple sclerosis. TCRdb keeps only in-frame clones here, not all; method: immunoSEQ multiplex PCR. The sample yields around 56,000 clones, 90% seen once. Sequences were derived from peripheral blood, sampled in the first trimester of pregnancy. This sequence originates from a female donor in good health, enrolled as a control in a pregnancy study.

For the CDR3, the DNA is TGTGCCAGCAGTTTTGGGGACAGGGTGGGTACTGAAGCTTTCTTT. Protein: CASSFGDRVGTEAFF. This chain uses TRBV27 with TRBJ1-1, with 9 bases matching TRBD1. CDR3 length: 15 residues. J gave up 5 bases and V 3 bases, and 7 bases lay outside the gene matches. Germline loops: CDR1 MNHEY, CDR2 SMNVEV (reference sequence).